The rows below give T cell receptor beta chains drawn from one sample of a study of OX40 agonist ivuxolimab in advanced cancers. Assay: immunoSEQ multiplex PCR; the TCRdb copy retains only in-frame clones and omits some. In the table there are approximately 79,000 clones, 85% to 95% of which are singletons. Sequenced material: CD4+ or CD8+ T cells sorted from blood, taken in a trial of the OX40 agonist ivuxolimab. These receptors were collected from an adult with an advanced solid tumor such as melanoma, head and neck, liver or kidney cancer. Each CDR3 is given with its conserved first and last residue. A D gene is named only where the DNA matches it firmly. The size of a clone is reported for some rows only, either as once, few or many, or as a class for expanded clones.

J gene,clone size,V gene,D gene,CDR3 DNA,CDR3 protein
TRBJ2-3,once,TRBV7-2,TRBD2,TGTGCCAGCAGCTCGAAACTAGCGGGGGCTCCCCAGGATACGCAGTATTTT,CASSSKLAGAPQDTQYF
TRBJ1-6,.,TRBV10-2,.,TGCGCCAGCAATACAGGAAACTCCTATAATTCACCCCTCCACTTT,CASNTGNSYNSPLHF
TRBJ2-5,.,TRBV11-2,.,TGTGCCAGCAGCTTAGGCGGCGGGTGGGGTCAAGAGACCCAGTACTTC,CASSLGGGWGQETQYF
TRBJ1-3,.,TRBV4-1,TRBD1,TGCGCCAGCCAAAGGGACAGGGCCTCTGGAAACACCATATATTTT,CASQRDRASGNTIYF
TRBJ1-1,.,TRBV28,.,TGTGCCAGCAGTTTAGGGTACACTGAAGCTTTCTTT,CASSLGYTEAFF
TRBJ2-3,once,TRBV2,TRBD2,TGTGCCAGCAGTGAAGGGTCAGCGGGATCCACAGATACGCAGTATTTT,CASSEGSAGSTDTQYF
TRBJ1-2,once,TRBV9,.,TGTGCCAGCAGCGTAGAGGACATCTATGGCTACACCTTC,CASSVEDIYGYTF
TRBJ2-3,.,TRBV7-7,.,TGTGCCAGCAGCTTATTACTAGAAGAAGATACGCAGTATTTT,CASSLLLEEDTQYF
TRBJ2-3,.,TRBV9,.,TGTGCCAGCAGCGTAGAGGGGGGAGGCACAGATACGCAGTATTTT,CASSVEGGGTDTQYF
TRBJ1-1,.,TRBV2,.,TGTGCCAGCAGTGAAGCGCTGATGAACACTGAAGCTTTCTTT,CASSEALMNTEAFF
TRBJ2-3,.,TRBV5-6,.,TGTGCCAGCAGCTTGGCCGGAGATACGCAGTATTTT,CASSLAGDTQYF
TRBJ2-7,.,TRBV6-5,.,TGTGCCAGCAGTTCAGGGGAGCACGCCGAGCAGTACTTC,CASSSGEHAEQYF
TRBJ2-7,.,TRBV5-6,.,TGTGCCAGCAGCTCACGGACAGCCCACGAGCAGTACTTC,CASSSRTAHEQYF
TRBJ2-1,.,TRBV19,TRBD2,TGTGCCAGTAGTATAGTTAGCGGGGGGGCTCAGGATGAGCAGTTCTTC,CASSIVSGGAQDEQFF
TRBJ1-2,few,TRBV10-3,TRBD1,TGTGCCACCATGACAGGGGGCCCTTATGGCTACACCTTC,CATMTGGPYGYTF
TRBJ1-1,.,TRBV5-1,TRBD1,TGCGCCAGCAGCTTGGCTCTGCGGGACAGGAGGCGTGAAGCTTTCTTT,CASSLALRDRRREAFF
TRBJ1-2,.,TRBV27,.,TGTGCCAGCAGTTTCAGCTGGGGGAACGGCTACACCTTC,CASSFSWGNGYTF
TRBJ2-3,.,TRBV18,TRBD1,TGTGCCAGCTCACCCCGGACAGGGGGACCCACAGATACGCAGTATTTT,CASSPRTGGPTDTQYF
TRBJ2-5,.,TRBV13,TRBD2,TGTGCCAGCAGGGCAACATGGGACGGGGGGGAAGAGACCCAGTACTTC,CASRATWDGGEETQYF
TRBJ1-1,.,TRBV6-1,.,TGTGCCAGCAGTGAAGTAGGCGGTGTCTCCCCTGAAGCTTTCTTT,CASSEVGGVSPEAFF
TRBJ1-1,.,TRBV7-6,.,TGTGCCAGCAGCACCCGGGACGGGGACACTGAAGCTTTCTTT,CASSTRDGDTEAFF
TRBJ2-3,.,TRBV4-1,.,TGCGCCAGCAGCCAATCCCTTAGCACAGATACGCAGTATTTT,CASSQSLSTDTQYF
TRBJ1-5,.,TRBV19,TRBD1,TGTGCCAGTAGTATCGGGCAGGGGGTTGCTCAGCCCCAGCATTTT,CASSIGQGVAQPQHF
TRBJ2-3,.,TRBV18,.,TGTGCCAGCTCACCGCAGGAAATAGTTGATACGCAGTATTTT,CASSPQEIVDTQYF
TRBJ2-1,.,TRBV11-2,TRBD2,TGTGCCAGCAGCTCATCTAGCGGGAGGGCCGGGGAGCAGTTCTTC,CASSSSSGRAGEQFF
TRBJ2-1,.,TRBV9,.,TGTGCCAGCAGCGTAAGTGGGGCCACCGGCAGTGAGCAGTTCTTC,CASSVSGATGSEQFF
TRBJ1-1,.,TRBV6-6,.,TGTGCCAGCAGCCTCGGGGCGACGAACACTGAAGCTTTCTTT,CASSLGATNTEAFF
TRBJ2-3,.,TRBV6-6,.,TGTGCCAGCAGTTACTCGGGCCCCCCTACACTCGATACGCAGTATTTT,CASSYSGPPTLDTQYF
TRBJ2-3,.,TRBV5-6,TRBD1,TGTGCCAGCATCTATAGACGGGACAGGAAGACAGATACGCAGTATTTT,CASIYRRDRKTDTQYF
TRBJ2-5,.,TRBV11-2,TRBD2,TGTGCCAGCAGCTTATCGGCGGGGGGCCGGGAGACCCAGTACTTC,CASSLSAGGRETQYF
TRBJ1-2,once,TRBV27,.,TGTGCCAGCAGTTTATTTGGGGGCCGAGCCTCCTATGGCTACACCTTC,CASSLFGGRASYGYTF
TRBJ1-1,once,TRBV21-1,.,TGTGCCAGCACCTCAAGGGGGGAAGCTTTCTTT,CASTSRGEAFF